In this sample, the clone carrying this T cell receptor (beta chain) turned up many times. This sample is part of a study of read filtering for tumor transcriptome and immune sequencing. The wider study: The cohort had around 18 men and over twelve women aged roughly 45 to 90, mean roughly 66 years. RNA-seq yielded only about 75 to 1,300 TCR reads, IR-seq about 3.5 to 11 million.

The CDR3 sequence is 15 residues long. V shed 0 bases, J shed 6 bases, and the junction held 4 bases outside the gene matches. In germline, CDR1 is SGHKS, CDR2 YYEKEE (reference sequence). From approximately 400 ng of RNA, a library with molecular barcoded alpha/delta and beta/gamma adaptors was made. TCRdb independently ran MiXCR on the reads; one entry per CDR3 protein. The sample records 40,000 or so distinct CDR3 sequences, 14% being singletons. The sequence was obtained from a donor at least 40 years old with multiple myeloma. The sample comprised a population of CD138-negative cells sorted from bone marrow. V is TRBV5-5 and J is TRBJ2-3, with 10 bases identical to TRBD2. The CDR3 DNA follows: TGTGCCAGCAGCTTGGTTCTAGCGGGGGTCGATACGCAGTATTTT. This sequence encodes CASSLVLAGVDTQYF. The full variable domain, rest sourced from reference TRBV5-5 and TRBJ2-3, is DAGVTQSPTHLIKTRGQQVTLRCSPISGHKSVSWYQQVLGQGPQFIFQYYEKEERGRGNFPDRFSARQFPNYSSELNVNALLLGDSALYLCASSLVLAGVDTQYFGPGTRLTVL.